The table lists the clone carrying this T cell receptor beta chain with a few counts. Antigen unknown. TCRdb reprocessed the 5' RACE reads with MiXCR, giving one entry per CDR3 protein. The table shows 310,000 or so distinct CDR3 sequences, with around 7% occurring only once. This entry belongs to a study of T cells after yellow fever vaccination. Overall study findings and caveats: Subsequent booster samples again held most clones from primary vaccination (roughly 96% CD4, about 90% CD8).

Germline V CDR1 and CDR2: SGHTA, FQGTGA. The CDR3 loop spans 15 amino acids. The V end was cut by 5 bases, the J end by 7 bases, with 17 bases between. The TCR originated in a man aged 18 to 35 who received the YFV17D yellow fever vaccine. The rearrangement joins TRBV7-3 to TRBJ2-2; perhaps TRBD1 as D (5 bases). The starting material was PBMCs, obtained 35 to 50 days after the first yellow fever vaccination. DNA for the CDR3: TGTGCCAGCAGCCCCTTTGGGCAGGGTGACGGGGAGCTGTTTTTT. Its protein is CASSPFGQGDGELFF.